The 22 T cell receptor beta chains below were found in one sample sequenced in a study of patients and donors after allogeneic stem cell transplantation. TCRdb recomputed calls from the RT-PCR reads with MiXCR, one row per CDR3 protein. The profile shows some 90,000 distinct CDR3 sequences, under 50% of them singletons. The sample was blood, either unsorted or a sorted T cell fraction (not recorded which). These receptors all stem from a human donor who was either an allogeneic HSCT recipient or a stem cell or donor lymphocyte infusion donor (not recorded which). It is not recorded whose cells these are; they may come from a transplant donor.

V usage is TRBV27 and J usage is TRBJ2-1; TRBD2 matches at 12 bases. Germline assignment: CDR1 MNHEY and CDR2 SMNVEV (reference sequence). With V trimmed by 5 bases and J by 15 bases, 11 bases remained unmatched. This CDR3 has 14 residues. The CDR3 nucleotides are TGTGCCAGCAGTCTAGCGGGAGGGCCTTCTGTGCGGTTCTTC. The encoded protein is CASSLAGGPSVRFF.

This clonotype was counted between two and nine times. The chain is built from TRBV21-1 and TRBJ1-1; TRBD1 is the table's D call, not checked against the DNA. TRBV21-1 is a pseudogene segment. The CDR3 sequence is 13 residues long. This chain's CDR3 is CASSKGRDTEAFF. DNA for the CDR3: TGTGCCAGCAGCAAGGGCAGGGACACTGAAGCTTTCTTT.

In this sample, this clonotype turned up a few times. The V call is TRBV5-1, the J call TRBJ1-1, with 7 bases identical to TRBD1. With 0 bases clipped from V and 4 bases from J, the junction kept 3 bases outside the gene matches. Germline lookup yields CDR1 SGHRS and CDR2 YFSETQ. The CDR3 is made up of 14 amino acids. CDR3 in amino acids: CASSLDRGGTEAFF. CDR3 DNA: TGCGCCAGCAGCTTGGACAGGGGCGGCACTGAAGCTTTCTTT. Drawing the rest from reference TRBV5-1 and TRBJ1-1, the complete variable domain is KAGVTQTPRYLIKTRGQQVTLSCSPISGHRSVSWYQQTPGQGLQFLFEYFSETQRNKGNFPGRFSGRQFSNSRSEMNVSTLELGDSALYLCASSLDRGGTEAFFGQGTRLTVV.

This clonotype was seen a few times. This chain links TRBV9 with TRBJ1-2; TRBD1 agrees at 10 bases. V dropped 4 bases and J dropped 4; count of bases not matched to a gene: 4. CDR1 is SGDLS, CDR2 YYNGEE, per germline. The CDR3 is 14 residues long. In nucleotides, the CDR3 is TGTGCCAGCAGCATGACAGGGGGCGGCTATGGCTACACCTTC. This sequence encodes CASSMTGGGYGYTF.

This clonotype was counted a few times. V usage is TRBV5-1 and J usage is TRBJ1-1, with a tentative D call TRBD1 (6 bases). Trimming left V 3 bases short and J 5 bases short, with 17 bases between. The CDR3 is made up of 15 amino acids. Per the germline V gene, CDR1 is SGHRS and CDR2 is YFSETQ. The CDR3 nucleotides are TGCGCCAGCAGCTACCACGGAGGGGGGGGAACTGAAGCTTTCTTT. It specifies CASSYHGGGGTEAFF.

The gene calls are TRBV12-3 or TRBV12-4 and TRBJ1-5, with TRBD1 matching 12 bases. The CDR3 spans 16 residues. The V segment lost 4 bases and the J segment 11 bases; nucleotides outside the gene matches: 12. In DNA form, the CDR3 reads TGTGCCAGCAGTTCTGGGACAGGGGGCCGCGGCTGGGCCCAGCATTTT. Its protein product is CASSSGTGGRGWAQHF.

The chain has TRBV12-3 or TRBV12-4 and TRBJ1-1, with 7 bases fitting TRBD1. Germline trimming cut 5 bases from V and 3 bases from J; bases unmatched to any gene: 3. The CDR3 length is 13 residues. In nucleotides, the CDR3 is TGTGCCAGCAGTAAAACAGGGGACACTGAAGCTTTCTTT. Translating gives CASSKTGDTEAFF.

The V and J genes are TRBV15 and TRBJ1-6; 8 bases map to TRBD1. V lost 0 bases and J lost 8; bases outside the gene matches: 9. This CDR3 region has 17 residues. Germline values: CDR1 LNHNV, CDR2 YYDKDF (reference sequence). CDR3 sequence: CATSRDKRGTGDSPLHF. For the CDR3, the DNA is TGTGCCACCAGCAGAGATAAAAGGGGGACAGGCGATTCACCCCTCCACTTT.

The chain uses TRBV6-5 and TRBJ1-1; D perhaps matches TRBD1 (6 bases). From germline, CDR1 is MNHEY and CDR2 SVGAGI. The ends were cut back, 1 base at V and 4 bases at J, with 13 bases in the middle. The CDR3 consists of 15 residues. The CDR3 here is CASSYFGGQPTEAFF. The CDR3 region has the DNA TGTGCCAGCAGTTACTTCGGGGGGCAGCCCACTGAAGCTTTCTTT.

This clonotype has only a few counts. The rearrangement links TRBV27 to TRBJ1-2; TRBD1 matches 8 bases. The V gene end was trimmed by 7 bases and the J gene end by 5 bases; junction bases not matched to a gene: 12. This CDR3 has 15 amino acids. The V gene's germline CDR1 is MNHEY and CDR2 SMNVEV (reference sequence). Written as DNA, the CDR3 is TGTGCCAGCACACCCGGGACAGGTAGTCCATATGGCTACACCTTC. The encoded protein is CASTPGTGSPYGYTF.

This chain joins TRBV7-3 and TRBJ1-2, with TRBD1 as a possible D gene (6 bases). V lost 5 bases and J lost 4, with 11 bases in between. The length of the CDR3 is 13 residues. Per germline, CDR1 SGHTA and CDR2 FQGTGA. CDR3 sequence reads: CASSAGRGYGYTF. In nucleotides, the CDR3 is TGTGCCAGCAGCGCGGGCAGGGGCTATGGCTACACCTTC. Using reference TRBV7-3 and TRBJ1-2 for the parts outside the CDR3, the full variable domain is GAGVSQTPSNKVTEKGKYVELRCDPISGHTALYWYRQSLGQGPEFLIYFQGTGAADDSGLPNDRFFAVRPEGSVSTLKIQRTERGDSAVYLCASSAGRGYGYTFGSGTRLTVV.

The CDR3 loop reads CATSSYGQPNTEAFF. The CDR3 DNA reads TGTGCCACCAGCAGCTACGGACAGCCGAACACTGAAGCTTTCTTT. The chain uses TRBV15 and TRBJ1-1, with D maybe TRBD1 (6 bases). The ends were cut back, 3 bases at V and 1 base at J, with 12 bases in the middle. Germline CDR1 reads LNHNV; CDR2 reads YYDKDF (reference sequence). This CDR3 region has 15 residues.

This clonotype was counted a few times. The chain joins TRBV4-3 to TRBJ1-2; tentatively, D is TRBD1 (5 bases). V was cut by 0 bases and J by 8 bases, with 19 bases left in between. Germline V CDR1 and CDR2: LGHNA, YSLEER. This CDR3 contains 16 residues. The chain's CDR3 is CASSQDGTSILGGYTF. CDR3 coding DNA: TGCGCCAGCAGCCAAGATGGGACCTCAATATTGGGAGGCTACACCTTC.

The chain couples TRBV7-3 to TRBJ1-1; D gene unclear. CDR1 and CDR2 from the germline V gene are SGHTA and FQGTGA. The germline V and J ends were trimmed by 0 bases and 7 bases, with 9 bases remaining between them. The length of the CDR3 is 13 residues. The CDR3 DNA is TGTGCCAGCAGCTTAACTTCACAAGATGAAGCTTTCTTT. Amino acids: CASSLTSQDEAFF. Looking up the rest from reference TRBV7-3 and TRBJ1-1 gives the full variable domain: GAGVSQTPSNKVTEKGKYVELRCDPISGHTALYWYRQSLGQGPEFLIYFQGTGAADDSGLPNDRFFAVRPEGSVSTLKIQRTERGDSAVYLCASSLTSQDEAFFGQGTRLTVV.

The chain uses TRBV27 and TRBJ1-4; no firm D call. CDR1 and CDR2 from the germline V gene are MNHEY and SMNVEV (reference sequence). The ends were cut back, 3 bases at V and 7 bases at J, with 12 bases in the middle. The CDR3 extends over 14 amino acids. The DNA of the CDR3 is TGTGCCAGCAGTTTTCTGGTGGATCGTGAAAAACTGTTTTTT. It specifies CASSFLVDREKLFF.

The V call is TRBV7-6, the J call TRBJ1-1; the match to TRBD1 covers 7 bases. The CDR3 sequence is 13 residues long. After removal of 8 bases from V and 6 bases from J, the junction contained 9 bases not matched to a gene. CDR1 is SGHVS, CDR2 FNYEAQ, per germline. CDR3 region: CASQKITGAEAFF. The CDR3 DNA reads TGTGCCAGCCAAAAAATAACAGGGGCTGAAGCTTTCTTT.

The chain is built from TRBV7-2 and TRBJ1-4; TRBD1 matches at 8 bases. Trimming removed 5 bases from V and 7 bases from J; junction bases left unmatched: 9. This CDR3 has 15 residues. Germline loops: CDR1 SGHTA, CDR2 FQGNSA. CDR3 nucleotide sequence: TGTGCCAGCAGCCTTAGGACAGGGACCGCTGAAAAACTGTTTTTT. Amino acid sequence: CASSLRTGTAEKLFF.

The chain carries TRBV20-1 and TRBJ1-1; D gene uncertain. This CDR3 is built from 14 residues. V was trimmed by 2 bases and J by 1 base, leaving 11 bases between them. Germline V gives CDR1 DFQATT, CDR2 SNEGSKA (reference sequence). CDR3 in DNA: TGCAGTGCTAGAACAGCCTTCCCGAACACTGAAGCTTTCTTT. It yields the protein CSARTAFPNTEAFF.

The chain carries TRBV29-1 and TRBJ1-1; 9 positions match TRBD1. Germline CDR1 and CDR2: SQVTM and ANQGSEA. With 7 bases clipped from V and 2 bases from J, the junction kept 5 bases outside the gene matches. The CDR3 has 13 residues. The CDR3 loop is CSAPGQGNTEAFF. The CDR3 nucleotides are TGCAGCGCTCCGGGACAGGGTAACACTGAAGCTTTCTTT. Full variable domain (missing parts from reference TRBV29-1 and TRBJ1-1): SAVISQKPSRDICQRGTSLTIQCQVDSQVTMMFWYRQQPGQSLTLIATANQGSEATYESGFVIDKFPISRPNLTFSTLTVSNMSPEDSSIYLCSAPGQGNTEAFFGQGTRLTVV.

The rearrangement links TRBV12-3 or TRBV12-4 to TRBJ1-5; 7 bases fit TRBD1. The ends lost 5 bases at V and 0 bases at J; junction bases unmatched: 4. The CDR3 is 15 residues long. CDR3 amino acids: CASSHGQVSNQPQHF. In DNA form, the CDR3 reads TGTGCCAGCAGTCATGGACAGGTTAGCAATCAGCCCCAGCATTTT.

The chain combines TRBV25-1 with TRBJ1-2; possible D gene TRBD1, 6 bases. This CDR3 comprises 14 residues. From germline, CDR1 is MGHDK and CDR2 SYGVNS. Trimming pared 4 bases from V and 4 bases from J, leaving 13 bases between. CDR3 amino acids: CASSVGGGGYGYTF. CDR3 DNA sequence: TGTGCCAGCAGTGTAGGAGGGGGTGGCTATGGCTACACCTTC.

The chain recombines TRBV6-1 with TRBJ1-2; unclear D gene. CDR3 length: 15 residues. The germline V gene encodes CDR1 MNHNS and CDR2 SASEGT. V was clipped by 1 base and J by 2 bases, with 11 bases between them. CDR3 nucleotide sequence: TGTGCCAGCAGTGAAGAAATTACACTCAACTATGGCTACACCTTC. Amino acids: CASSEEITLNYGYTF.